What follows is one T cell receptor (beta chain) and its context. Its antigen is currently unknown. These donors were members of the approximately 110-subject validation cohort, a group separate from the roughly 670-subject first cohort. Profiled with immunoSEQ multiplex PCR; TCRdb holds only in-frame clones, not every one. Of more than 250,000 clones listed, around 91% were seen once; the top ten hold just over 3%. This sample was taken from a study of cytomegalovirus exposure and HLA in healthy donors. There are 15 residues in the CDR3. Germline V gene data show CDR1 as SNHLY and CDR2 as FYNNEI. V lost 2 bases to trimming and J lost 7 bases, with 15 bases between them. Points from the study as a whole: A list of 150 or so TCR beta chains associated with cytomegalovirus was given. Three CMV-associated chains proved CMV antigen-specific in vitro. Later, an analysis found that TCR clusters from the first cohort tended to co-occur in the roughly 110 validation repertoires.

Source material: PBMCs. The chain carries TRBV2 and TRBJ1-3; D gene uncertain. The clonotype was recovered from a woman aged 25-40 years in good health and CMV-seronegative. The CDR3 DNA follows: TGTGCCAGCAGTGAAAATCCAGGCCGAGTTAACACCATATATTTT. This translates into CASSENPGRVNTIYF. The full variable domain, completed using reference TRBV2 and TRBJ1-3, is EPEVTQTPSHQVTQMGQEVILRCVPISNHLYFYWYRQILGQKVEFLVSFYNNEISEKSEIFDDQFSVERPDGSNFTLKIRSTKLEDSAMYFCASSENPGRVNTIYFGEGSWLTVV.